One and the same sample provided the 32 T cell receptor beta chains below, sequenced in a study of blood T cell repertoires in COVID-19 (dated by TCRdb to about 2020). Preparation of the library involved the immunoSEQ multiplex PCR assay. Not all clones reach the TCRdb copy of this immuneACCESS table, which keeps in-frame sequences only. Checked studies attribute under half of the gap to unresolved V genes and leave the rest unexplained. The sample table holds about 94,000 clones, of which approximately 87% were seen once. In total, the top ten clones hold approximately 7.4% of the sample. The sample consisted of peripheral blood. These receptors all stem from a human donor with acute or convalescent COVID-19. The donor label of this sample is uncertain.

The chain links TRBV30 to TRBJ1-1; no firm D call. V was trimmed by 0 bases and J by 0 bases, leaving 5 bases between them. CDR3 length equals 13 residues. Per the germline V gene, CDR1 is GTSNPN and CDR2 is SVGIG (reference sequence). The CDR3 sequence is CAWSVGLNTEAFF. The CDR3 DNA is TGTGCCTGGAGTGTGGGCCTGAACACTGAAGCTTTCTTT.

The genes are TRBV6-1 and TRBJ2-7, with a tentative D call TRBD1 (5 bases). Germline assignment: CDR1 MNHNS and CDR2 SASEGT. The CDR3 consists of 15 residues. The ends were cut back, 1 base at V and 3 bases at J, with 13 bases in the middle. The CDR3 region is CASSEGPGWVYEQYF. The CDR3 DNA follows: TGTGCCAGCAGTGAAGGGCCAGGGTGGGTCTACGAGCAGTACTTC.

This clone appeared a single time. The CDR3 loop reads CASSPAPGATNEKLFF. The DNA of the CDR3 is TGCGCCAGCAGCCCGGCTCCAGGGGCAACTAATGAAAAACTGTTTTTT. The J gene is TRBJ1-4, the V gene TRBV5-1, with D possibly matching TRBD1 (6 bases). CDR1 SGHRS and CDR2 YFSETQ come from the germline V gene. The V and J ends lost 4 bases and 0 bases respectively, with 13 bases between them. This CDR3 spans 16 amino acids.

The chain links TRBV5-5 to TRBJ2-7, with D perhaps matching TRBD2 (5 bases). This CDR3 contains 11 residues. The germline gives CDR1 SGHKS, CDR2 YYEKEE (reference sequence). Trimming pared 6 bases from V and 4 bases from J, leaving 8 bases between. The chain's CDR3 is CASTGVYEQYF. In DNA, the CDR3 is TGTGCCAGCACCGGGGTTTACGAGCAGTACTTC.

A few counts support this clone. The chain links TRBV5-8 to TRBJ2-7; 7 bases are a match to TRBD1. The CDR3 is 14 residues long. The V and J ends lost 0 bases and 7 bases, in that order; junction bases with no gene match: 7. Germline V lookup: CDR1 SGHTS, CDR2 YDEGEE. Here the CDR3 reads CASSLDPRGREQYF. DNA for the CDR3: TGTGCCAGCAGCTTGGACCCCAGGGGGAGAGAGCAGTACTTC.

CDR3 sequence (DNA): TGCAGCGCTTCCCCGGACGGGACCTACGAGCAGTACTTC. Protein: CSASPDGTYEQYF. The V call is TRBV29-1, the J call TRBJ2-7, with D perhaps TRBD2 (5 bases). Germline assignment: CDR1 SQVTM and CDR2 ANQGSEA. The CDR3 extends over 13 amino acids. With 7 bases removed from V and 2 bases from J, the gap between germline ends came to 15 bases.

J is TRBJ1-6 and V is TRBV10-3; a weak D match, TRBD1 (5 bases). Looked up from germline, CDR1 is ENHRY and CDR2 is SYGVKD. Trimming stripped 5 bases from V and 7 bases from J, with 15 bases between. The length of the CDR3 is 15 residues. For the CDR3, the DNA is TGTGCCATCAGTTCCCAGGGTCCTAGGAATTCACCCCTCCACTTT. Amino acid sequence: CAISSQGPRNSPLHF.

The chain couples TRBV5-1 to TRBJ2-3; TRBD2 matches at 8 bases. Germline CDR1 and CDR2: SGHRS and YFSETQ. The trim removed 0 bases at V and 4 bases at J, leaving 10 bases unmatched. The CDR3 runs 17 residues. The CDR3 DNA is TGCGCCAGCAGCTTGGGGTATGGCGGGGGGCTGGCAGATACGCAGTATTTT. Translating it yields CASSLGYGGGLADTQYF.

The CDR3 sequence: CSVDFSPMNTEAFF. The CDR3 DNA is TGCAGCGTTGACTTCTCGCCTATGAACACTGAAGCTTTCTTT. This sequence joins TRBV29-1 and TRBJ1-1, with D hard to call. Germline V lookup: CDR1 SQVTM, CDR2 ANQGSEA. This CDR3 has 14 amino acids. Trimming removed 3 bases from V and 0 bases from J, with 11 bases in between.

This clone was counted between two and nine times. The rearrangement joins TRBV6-1 to TRBJ1-2, with a tentative D call TRBD1 (6 bases). Germline V gene data show CDR1 as MNHNS and CDR2 as SASEGT. V was cut by 2 bases and J by 0 bases, with 13 bases left in between. The CDR3 length is 16 residues. The CDR3 sequence: CASSEQGTPANYGYTF. The DNA for the CDR3 is TGTGCCAGCAGTGAACAGGGGACACCAGCTAACTATGGCTACACCTTC.

The chain is built from TRBV5-1 and TRBJ1-6; D is unresolved. V lost 0 bases to trimming and J lost 8 bases, with 9 bases between them. CDR1 is SGHRS and CDR2 is YFSETQ in the germline V gene. The CDR3 is 14 residues long. As DNA, the CDR3 is TGCGCCAGCAGCTTGGTGGGCACAGATTCACCCCTCCACTTT. This translates into CASSLVGTDSPLHF.

The chain joins TRBV7-2 to TRBJ2-7, with 7 nucleotides matching TRBD1. The CDR3 extends over 16 amino acids. Germline CDR1 reads SGHTA; CDR2 reads FQGNSA. J gave up 3 bases and V 4 bases, and 12 bases lay outside the gene matches. DNA for the CDR3: TGTGCCAGCAGCTCCCCCAGAGACAGGGCCCACTACGAGCAGTACTTC. Amino acids: CASSSPRDRAHYEQYF. Full variable domain (rest looked up from reference TRBV7-2 and TRBJ2-7): GAGVSQSPSNKVTEKGKDVELRCDPISGHTALYWYRQSLGQGLEFLIYFQGNSAPDKSGLPSDRFSAERTGGSVSTLTIQRTQQEDSAVYLCASSSPRDRAHYEQYFGPGTRLTVT.

The rearrangement uses TRBV7-9 and TRBJ1-6; D is ambiguous. The CDR3 is made up of 14 amino acids. Trimming took 3 bases from V and 8 from J, leaving 11 bases between them. Germline CDR1 and CDR2: SEHNR and FQNEAQ (reference sequence). The CDR3 sequence: CASSFGFQDSPLHF. For the CDR3, the DNA is TGTGCCAGCAGCTTTGGGTTCCAGGATTCACCCCTCCACTTT.

The chain uses TRBV28 and TRBJ2-3; D possibly corresponds to TRBD1 (6 bases). Trimming took off 1 base at V and 8 bases at J, with 10 bases between the two ends. CDR1 and CDR2 from the germline V gene are MDHEN and SYDVKM. This CDR3 is built from 13 residues. CDR3 in DNA: TGTGCCAGCAGTTTATCTAAACAGGGTACGCAGTATTTT. This codes for CASSLSKQGTQYF.

V gene TRBV7-9 combines with J gene TRBJ2-2; TRBD2 aligns across 8 bases. The CDR3 has 14 residues. Unmatched junction bases numbered 3, after V lost 4 bases and J lost 5 bases. CDR1 is SEHNR, CDR2 FQNEAQ, per germline (reference sequence). CDR3 amino acids: CASSSAGGTGELFF. The CDR3 bases are TGTGCCAGCAGCTCCGCGGGGGGAACCGGGGAGCTGTTTTTT.

The CDR3 sequence: CASSEGGARVLTEAFF. The CDR3 nucleotides read TGTGCCAGCAGTGAAGGAGGGGCAAGGGTTCTGACTGAAGCTTTCTTT. This chain joins TRBV25-1 and TRBJ1-1; D might be TRBD1 (5 bases). V lost 2 bases and J 5 bases, leaving 18 bases between the germline ends. From germline, CDR1 is MGHDK and CDR2 SYGVNS. This CDR3 has 16 residues. Full variable domain (remainder filled in from reference TRBV25-1 and TRBJ1-1): EADIYQTPRYLVIGTGKKITLECSQTMGHDKMYWYQQDPGMELHLIHYSYGVNSTEKGDLSSESTVSRIRTEHFPLTLESARPSHTSQYLCASSEGGARVLTEAFFGQGTRLTVV.

The chain carries TRBV27 and TRBJ2-1, with TRBD2 matching over 11 bases. The ends lost 3 bases at V and 2 bases at J; junction bases unmatched: 12. CDR1 and CDR2 (germline): MNHEY, SMNVEV (reference sequence). This CDR3 region has 19 residues. Written as DNA, the CDR3 is TGTGCCAGCAGTTTCCGGATGCCCCCGACTAGCGGGACCTACAATGAGCAGTTCTTC. It specifies CASSFRMPPTSGTYNEQFF.

The chain combines TRBV7-3 with TRBJ2-1, with 13 positions matching TRBD2. The CDR3 contains 16 residues. The ends lost 2 bases at V and 6 bases at J; junction bases unmatched: 4. From germline, CDR1 is SGHTA and CDR2 FQGTGA. CDR3 bases: TGTGCCAGCAGCTTACCCGGGACTAGCGGGGTCAATGAGCAGTTCTTC. It translates to CASSLPGTSGVNEQFF.

The V and J genes are TRBV7-2 and TRBJ2-2; 10 nucleotides line up with TRBD1. CDR3 length: 15 residues. The J segment lost 6 bases and the V segment lost 0 bases, leaving 1 base of the junction unmatched. In germline, CDR1 is SGHTA, CDR2 FQGNSA. CDR3 nucleotides: TGTGCCAGCAGCTTAGCGGGACAGGGGTCCGGGGAGCTGTTTTTT. Its translation: CASSLAGQGSGELFF. The entire variable domain, with the rest obtained from reference TRBV7-2 and TRBJ2-2, is as follows: GAGVSQSPSNKVTEKGKDVELRCDPISGHTALYWYRQSLGQGLEFLIYFQGNSAPDKSGLPSDRFSAERTGGSVSTLTIQRTQQEDSAVYLCASSLAGQGSGELFFGEGSRLTVL.

V and J are TRBV5-1 and TRBJ2-6; D is perhaps TRBD2 (5 bases). Trimming removed 5 bases at V and 0 bases at J, with 9 bases between. Germline V CDR1 and CDR2: SGHRS, YFSETQ. CDR3 length equals 15 residues. The CDR3 is CASRTDFSGANVLTF. The DNA of the CDR3 is TGCGCCAGCAGAACGGACTTCTCTGGGGCCAACGTCCTGACTTTC. The complete variable domain, with remaining parts taken from reference TRBV5-1 and TRBJ2-6, reads KAGVTQTPRYLIKTRGQQVTLSCSPISGHRSVSWYQQTPGQGLQFLFEYFSETQRNKGNFPGRFSGRQFSNSRSEMNVSTLELGDSALYLCASRTDFSGANVLTFGAGSRLTVL.

To note about this clone: The same CDR3 arises from other DNA sequences in this sample as well. DNA for the CDR3: TGTGCCAGCAGTTTCGGACAGGGGAACACTGAAGCTTTCTTT. This codes for CASSFGQGNTEAFF. V usage is TRBV27 and J usage is TRBJ1-1; TRBD1 matches 8 bases. Germline loops: CDR1 MNHEY, CDR2 SMNVEV (reference sequence). With 3 bases clipped from V and 1 base from J, the junction kept 1 base outside the gene matches. This CDR3 region has 14 residues.

This clone was observed a single time. This chain uses TRBV2 with TRBJ1-5, with D uncertain. Trimming removed 8 bases at V and 2 bases at J, with 13 bases between. Germline-derived CDR1 and CDR2 are SNHLY and FYNNEI. This CDR3 comprises 14 residues. CDR3 sequence: CASGGGGGNQPQHF. The CDR3 DNA reads as TGTGCCAGCGGCGGCGGAGGCGGCAATCAGCCCCAGCATTTT.

The genes are TRBV27 and TRBJ1-5; 7 bases are shared with TRBD1. J gave up 7 bases and V 7 bases, and 7 bases lay outside the gene matches. This CDR3 contains 13 residues. Germline V gives CDR1 MNHEY, CDR2 SMNVEV (reference sequence). For the CDR3, the DNA is TGTGCCAGCACAGACAGGGTTGGGCAGCCCCAGCATTTT. This encodes CASTDRVGQPQHF.

V gene TRBV6-4 combines with J gene TRBJ1-1; 7 positions match TRBD1. The CDR3 runs to 13 residues. V lost 6 bases, J lost 5 bases, and 6 bases stayed unmatched. CDR1 MRHNA and CDR2 SNTAGT come from the germline V gene. As DNA, the CDR3 is TGTGCCAGCAGGGAGGGGGCGAAAACTGAAGCTTTCTTT. Translating it yields CASREGAKTEAFF.

The V gene is TRBV10-3, the J gene TRBJ2-3; possibly TRBD2 for D (5 bases). Germline assignment: CDR1 ENHRY and CDR2 SYGVKD. V lost 6 bases and J lost 0, with 7 bases in between. This CDR3 comprises 13 residues. The CDR3, as DNA: TGTGCCATCAGGGGGAGTAGCACAGATACGCAGTATTTT. It yields the protein CAIRGSSTDTQYF.

This clone was observed a few times. V usage is TRBV28 and J usage is TRBJ2-7, with 9 bases aligning to TRBD1. Germline lookup yields CDR1 MDHEN and CDR2 SYDVKM. The CDR3 runs 14 residues. The V gene end was trimmed by 5 bases and the J gene end by 3 bases; junction bases not matched to a gene: 5. The CDR3 nucleotides read TGTGCCAGCAGTAGCCGGGACAGGGACTACGAGCAGTACTTC. Its translation is CASSSRDRDYEQYF.

The chain carries TRBV5-5 and TRBJ1-4; tentative D call: TRBD1 (6 bases). Germline V CDR1 and CDR2: SGHKS, YYEKEE (reference sequence). V gave up 1 base and J gave up 7 bases, with 17 bases separating them. The CDR3 is 16 amino acids. This chain's CDR3 is CASSLNPSVRGEKLFF. DNA for the CDR3: TGTGCCAGCAGCTTGAACCCCAGCGTCAGGGGTGAAAAACTGTTTTTT.

The rearrangement links TRBV6-5 to TRBJ2-6, with 8 bases aligning to TRBD1. Germline CDR1 reads MNHEY; CDR2 reads SVGAGI. This CDR3 has 15 residues. V was pared by 10 bases and J by 0 bases, with 5 bases of the junction left unmatched. The CDR3 DNA reads TGTGCCACTCGACAGGGGCGCTCTGGGGCCAACGTCCTGACTTTC. Encoded protein: CATRQGRSGANVLTF.

The chain uses TRBV6-1 and TRBJ1-4; 7 nucleotides line up with TRBD1. The CDR3 runs 14 residues. Per the germline V gene, CDR1 is MNHNS and CDR2 is SASEGT. The V gene end was trimmed by 2 bases and the J gene end by 7 bases; junction bases not matched to a gene: 4. CDR3 nucleotides: TGTGCCAGCAGTGAAAGTAGGACAGGTGAAAAACTGTTTTTT. Its protein is CASSESRTGEKLFF.

The chain employs TRBV7-2 and TRBJ2-1; 9 nucleotides line up with TRBD1. The trim removed 2 bases at V and 0 bases at J, leaving 2 bases unmatched. CDR1 is SGHTA and CDR2 is FQGNSA in the germline V gene. This CDR3 spans 16 amino acids. This chain's CDR3 is CASSLLGQGSYNEQFF. The CDR3 nucleotides are TGTGCCAGCAGCTTATTGGGACAGGGCTCCTACAATGAGCAGTTCTTC. Together with reference TRBV7-2 and TRBJ2-1, the CDR3 gives the full variable domain: GAGVSQSPSNKVTEKGKDVELRCDPISGHTALYWYRQSLGQGLEFLIYFQGNSAPDKSGLPSDRFSAERTGGSVSTLTIQRTQQEDSAVYLCASSLLGQGSYNEQFFGPGTRLTVL.

V is TRBV5-1 and J is TRBJ2-7; TRBD1 matches 10 bases. Losses at the gene ends were 5 bases for V and 3 bases for J; bases not matched to a gene: 8. The CDR3 is made up of 15 amino acids. Germline V lookup: CDR1 SGHRS, CDR2 YFSETQ. Here the CDR3 reads CASSATGTGDYEQYF. Here the CDR3 DNA reads TGCGCCAGCAGTGCCACAGGGACAGGGGACTACGAGCAGTACTTC. The variable domain in full, with the rest retrieved from reference TRBV5-1 and TRBJ2-7, is KAGVTQTPRYLIKTRGQQVTLSCSPISGHRSVSWYQQTPGQGLQFLFEYFSETQRNKGNFPGRFSGRQFSNSRSEMNVSTLELGDSALYLCASSATGTGDYEQYFGPGTRLTVT.

The chain carries TRBV6-1 and TRBJ2-7, with 8 bases fitting TRBD2. J gave up 4 bases and V 1 base, and 9 bases lay outside the gene matches. The CDR3 covers 16 residues. The germline V gene has CDR1 MNHNS and CDR2 SASEGT. This CDR3 is CASSEVAGGFQYEQYF. The CDR3, as DNA: TGTGCCAGCAGTGAAGTTGCGGGGGGATTTCAATACGAGCAGTACTTC.